This T cell receptor (beta chain) was recovered during a study of T cell responses to AZD1222 COVID-19 vaccine. Findings of the study overall: The donor cohort was predominantly white British with a female majority, and clonal diversity may have been underestimated. Researchers took repertoire samples only after the peak T cell response had come.

Method: immunoSEQ multiplex PCR; TCRdb's copy keeps in-frame clones and lacks some. Among some 120,000 clones, around 89% were seen once, and the ten largest hold more than 9.5%. In germline, CDR1 is SGDLS, CDR2 YYNGEE. The CDR3 contains 14 residues. Trimming took 3 bases from V and 7 from J, leaving 14 bases between them. This clone appeared a few times. Its antigen is unknown. Specimen: peripheral blood, collected on day 0 of MenACWY control vaccination. The clonotype originates from an adult in good health. The J gene is TRBJ2-4, the V gene TRBV9; no reliable D call. The CDR3 bases are TGTGCCAGCAGCGGAAACACCCTGACGAACATTCAGTACTTC. It encodes CASSGNTLTNIQYF.